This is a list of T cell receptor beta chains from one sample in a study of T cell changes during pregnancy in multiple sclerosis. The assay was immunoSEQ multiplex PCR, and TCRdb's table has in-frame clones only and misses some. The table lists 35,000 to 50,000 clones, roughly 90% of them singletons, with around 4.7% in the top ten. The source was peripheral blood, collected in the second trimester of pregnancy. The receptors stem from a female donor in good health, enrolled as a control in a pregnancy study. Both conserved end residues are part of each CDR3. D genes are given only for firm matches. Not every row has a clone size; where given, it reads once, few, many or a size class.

TGTGCCAGCAGTTTGGACAGAGGGCACTCACCCCTCCACTTT	CASSLDRGHSPLHF	NA	TRBJ1-6	TRBV28	NA
TGTGCCATGAGGGGGGGGAGGAATGAAGCTTTCTTT	CAMRGGRNEAFF	NA	TRBJ1-1	TRBV10-3	NA
TGTGCCAGCAGCCCTCGGACAGATCTCTATGGCTACACCTTC	CASSPRTDLYGYTF	NA	TRBJ1-2	TRBV13	NA
TGTGCCATCAGTGAGTTCGGCAGGGGGTTGGGCAATCAGCCCCAGCATTTT	CAISEFGRGLGNQPQHF	few	TRBJ1-5	TRBV10-3	TRBD1
TGTGCCAGTAGTAGACAGGGGAGGTTGTGGAGCAATCAGCCCCAGCATTTT	CASSRQGRLWSNQPQHF	NA	TRBJ1-5	TRBV19	TRBD1
TGTGCCAGTACCTCCAAAGTGGGGCCCCTGAACACTGAAGCTTTCTTT	CASTSKVGPLNTEAFF	NA	TRBJ1-1	TRBV19	NA
TGTGCCATCAAGCAGAGGGCTAGGCTGTTTTTT	CAIKQRARLFF	NA	TRBJ2-2	TRBV13	NA
TGCAGCGGGGGGACAGGGTTGGAGGACTCTGAAGCTTTCTTT	CSGGTGLEDSEAFF	medium-sized	TRBJ1-1	TRBV29-1	TRBD1
TGTGCCAGCAGCTTAGGAGGGGGGGCCCCCGGGGAGCTGTTTTTT	CASSLGGGAPGELFF	NA	TRBJ2-2	TRBV7-6	NA
TGCGCCAGCAGCTTGGAGCGGGGCCTAGCCGGAAGGGATGAGCAGTTCTTC	CASSLERGLAGRDEQFF	NA	TRBJ2-1	TRBV5-1	TRBD2
TGTGCCAGCAGCCAAGATAGGCAGGGGGGTGAAAAACTGTTTTTT	CASSQDRQGGEKLFF	NA	TRBJ1-4	TRBV4-2	TRBD1
TGTGCCAGCAGTACCCTGAGACTAGACTATGGCTACACCTTC	CASSTLRLDYGYTF	NA	TRBJ1-2	TRBV6-6	NA
TGTGCCACCAGCAGGGGACTAGCAGGCTCCTACGAGCAGTACTTC	CATSRGLAGSYEQYF	once	TRBJ2-7	TRBV15	TRBD2
TGTGCCAGCAGCGCTGGGACAGGGGCTTCTTTAAACACCATATATTTT	CASSAGTGASLNTIYF	NA	TRBJ1-3	TRBV9	TRBD1
TGTGCCAGCAGCTTGTTCGGGGGGGAGCGCGGCTACACCTTC	CASSLFGGERGYTF	NA	TRBJ1-2	TRBV5-4	NA
TGTGCCAGTAACCCGACAGGGACTGGAAACACCATATATTTT	CASNPTGTGNTIYF	NA	TRBJ1-3	TRBV19	TRBD1
TGTGCCAGCAGCGTATGGACAGGGGGCGCAGATACGCAGTATTTT	CASSVWTGGADTQYF	NA	TRBJ2-3	TRBV9	TRBD1
TGTGCCAGCAGCCCTCGTAATGAGCAGTTCTTC	CASSPRNEQFF	NA	TRBJ2-1	TRBV21-1	NA
TGTGCCAGTAGAATAAACCGGGGGTCGAACACTGAAGCTTTCTTT	CASRINRGSNTEAFF	NA	TRBJ1-1	TRBV19	NA
TGTGCCAGCAGCCACCATCCCCGGGATAGCAATCAGCCCCAGCATTTT	CASSHHPRDSNQPQHF	NA	TRBJ1-5	TRBV4-2	NA
TGCGCCAGCAGCCCCCGGACAACTTACGAGCAGTACTTC	CASSPRTTYEQYF	NA	TRBJ2-7	TRBV4-1	NA
TGTGCCAGTAGTAGCGGATCGAACACCGGGGAGCTGTTTTTT	CASSSGSNTGELFF	NA	TRBJ2-2	TRBV19	NA
TGCAGCGTTGCTAAGGGACATATAGCCAAAAACATTCAGTACTTC	CSVAKGHIAKNIQYF	NA	TRBJ2-4	TRBV29-1	NA
TGTGCCAGCAGCGGCGGGGAGGAGAACTATGGCTACACCTTC	CASSGGEENYGYTF	NA	TRBJ1-2	TRBV7-9	NA
TGTGCCAGCAGCTATAGGACAGGGACCTATAATTCACCCCTCCACTTT	CASSYRTGTYNSPLHF	NA	TRBJ1-6	TRBV5-4	TRBD1
TGCGCCAGCAGCCAATTGGGCGCAGGGGTACATGGCTACACCTTC	CASSQLGAGVHGYTF	NA	TRBJ1-2	TRBV4-1	NA
TGTGCCAGCAGCTTACATGGGACACCCTACACTGAAGCTTTCTTT	CASSLHGTPYTEAFF	NA	TRBJ1-1	TRBV7-8	NA
TGTGCCTGGAGGAGGTCCGGGGATCAGCCCCAGCATTTT	CAWRRSGDQPQHF	few	TRBJ1-5	TRBV30	NA
TGTGCCAGCAGTTCGGACAGGGGGGGATCTATGAACACTGAAGCTTTCTTT	CASSSDRGGSMNTEAFF	NA	TRBJ1-1	TRBV2	TRBD1
TGTGCCAGCAGAACGCGCGGGGGCACAGATACGCAGTATTTT	CASRTRGGTDTQYF	NA	TRBJ2-3	TRBV6-5	NA
TGTGCCAGCAGGACCGGGACTAGCGGTAACACCGGGGAGCTGTTTTTT	CASRTGTSGNTGELFF	once	TRBJ2-2	TRBV5-4	TRBD2
TGCGCCAGCAGCTTGGGAGGCAGACCCAATGAGCAGTTCTTC	CASSLGGRPNEQFF	once	TRBJ2-1	TRBV5-1	NA
TGCGCCAGCAGCCAAGGGAGGGACAATGAGCAGTTCTTC	CASSQGRDNEQFF	NA	TRBJ2-1	TRBV4-3	NA
TGTGCCAGCAGTCGGAAAGTCGCAGGGGGAAACATTCAGTACTTC	CASSRKVAGGNIQYF	NA	TRBJ2-4	TRBV25-1	TRBD1
TGTGCCAGCAGCCGGGACAGGGCCCTCTATGGCTACACCTTC	CASSRDRALYGYTF	NA	TRBJ1-2	TRBV6-6	TRBD1
TGTGCCAGCAGCTTGACGACTAGCGGGAGAGATACGCAGTATTTT	CASSLTTSGRDTQYF	NA	TRBJ2-3	TRBV7-2	TRBD2
TGCGCCAGCAGCTTGGGACAGTACACAGATACGCAGTATTTT	CASSLGQYTDTQYF	NA	TRBJ2-3	TRBV5-1	NA